The rows below give T cell receptor beta chains drawn from one sample of a study of T cells expressing NK-cell markers. For each CDR3 protein, TCRdb gives one entry from its re-call of the 5' RACE reads, without DNA. The sample data list about 260,000 distinct CDR3 sequences. The specimen was blood T cells: a sorted CD56 or NKG2C T cell subset, CD4+ or CD8+ T cells, or bulk PBMC T cells (not recorded which). The receptors derive from a man aged 18 to 30 in good health. The CDR3 runs from the conserved cysteine through the conserved F or W. Fields, in order: J gene, V gene, CDR3 protein.

j_call: TRBJ2-3
v_call: TRBV27
cdr3_aa: CASSFRSGRGADTQYF

j_call: TRBJ1-2
v_call: TRBV29-1
cdr3_aa: CSVVTGGGYTF

j_call: TRBJ2-1
v_call: TRBV13
cdr3_aa: CASSQFPELVVNEQFF

j_call: TRBJ2-5
v_call: TRBV7-2
cdr3_aa: CASSLGGGKGETQYF

j_call: TRBJ2-5
v_call: TRBV12-3/TRBV12-4
cdr3_aa: CASSQGTGQETQYF

j_call: TRBJ2-7
v_call: TRBV20-1
cdr3_aa: CSAGGRGFQYEQYF

j_call: TRBJ2-2
v_call: TRBV4-3
cdr3_aa: CASSQDFRGPATGELFF

j_call: TRBJ1-6
v_call: TRBV12-3/TRBV12-4
cdr3_aa: CASTIGQVNSPLHF

j_call: TRBJ2-1
v_call: TRBV20-1
cdr3_aa: CSGWEGGEQFF

j_call: TRBJ2-5
v_call: TRBV4-1
cdr3_aa: CASSLIGTVEETQYF

j_call: TRBJ2-7
v_call: TRBV11-2
cdr3_aa: CASSLQLGGSEQYF

j_call: TRBJ2-3
v_call: TRBV7-2
cdr3_aa: CASKRRRESTDTQYF

j_call: TRBJ2-1
v_call: TRBV4-1
cdr3_aa: CASSQVQGTEQFF

j_call: TRBJ2-1
v_call: TRBV28
cdr3_aa: CASRGQGGSNEQFF

j_call: TRBJ2-1
v_call: TRBV11-2
cdr3_aa: CASSDPGPQFF

j_call: TRBJ2-1
v_call: TRBV12-3/TRBV12-4
cdr3_aa: CASSPGTSGSGSYNEQFF

j_call: TRBJ2-3
v_call: TRBV7-2
cdr3_aa: CASSLAKVAQYF

j_call: TRBJ2-5
v_call: TRBV5-1
cdr3_aa: CASSITMRPKGETQYF

j_call: TRBJ1-5
v_call: TRBV19
cdr3_aa: CASSKGTGYNQPQHF

j_call: TRBJ1-5
v_call: TRBV12-3/TRBV12-4
cdr3_aa: CASSFRGDQPQHF

j_call: TRBJ2-7
v_call: TRBV20-1
cdr3_aa: CSAHAERHEQYF

j_call: TRBJ1-3
v_call: TRBV27
cdr3_aa: CASSPLGLSGNTIYF

j_call: TRBJ1-3
v_call: TRBV11-1
cdr3_aa: CASSLGGATGAKGNTIYF

j_call: TRBJ2-5
v_call: TRBV29-1
cdr3_aa: CSVNRRDRETQYF

j_call: TRBJ2-7
v_call: TRBV5-6
cdr3_aa: CASSAGGPPGEQYF

j_call: TRBJ1-4
v_call: TRBV3-1
cdr3_aa: CASSSRRDRNEKLFF